A selection of T cell receptor beta chains follows, all from one sample in a study of cytomegalovirus exposure and HLA in healthy donors. This table comes from immunoSEQ multiplex PCR, and its TCRdb copy is limited to in-frame clones, with some not included. The table records under 150,000 clones, 73% of them present only once. Sequencing was carried out using PBMCs. The source is a woman between 35 and 50 years old in good health and CMV-seronegative. Both conserved end residues are part of each CDR3. A D gene is named only where the DNA matches it firmly. Not all rows give a size; the values are once, few, many and, for expanded clones, a class.

abundance,v_gene,j_gene,d_gene,CDR3aa,CDR3nt
NA,TRBV6-4,TRBJ2-1,TRBD1,CASSDASTFGTAQFF,TGTGCCAGCAGTGACGCTTCTACCTTCGGGACAGCGCAGTTCTTC
NA,TRBV19,TRBJ2-6,NA,CASKEQGSHSGANVLTF,TGTGCCAGTAAAGAACAGGGAAGTCACTCTGGGGCCAACGTCCTGACTTTC
NA,TRBV2,TRBJ2-1,NA,CASSDVAPGEQFF,TGTGCCAGCAGTGATGTTGCTCCGGGGGAGCAGTTCTTC
NA,TRBV7-9,TRBJ2-1,TRBD2,CASMGLASSYNEQFF,TGTGCCAGCATGGGACTAGCTAGCTCCTACAATGAGCAGTTCTTC
NA,TRBV5-6,TRBJ1-2,NA,CASSLWGGADYGYTF,TGTGCCAGCAGCTTGTGGGGGGGCGCGGACTATGGCTACACCTTC
NA,TRBV28,TRBJ1-4,NA,CASILRGEEKLFF,TGTGCCAGCATCTTAAGGGGCGAAGAAAAACTGTTTTTT
NA,TRBV2,TRBJ2-2,TRBD2,CASRKNSGGLNTGELFF,TGTGCCAGCAGAAAAAATAGCGGGGGGTTAAACACCGGGGAGCTGTTTTTT
once,TRBV9,TRBJ2-5,TRBD2,CASSVGLAGAQETQYF,TGTGCCAGCAGCGTAGGACTAGCGGGGGCCCAAGAGACCCAGTACTTC
NA,TRBV5-1,TRBJ1-3,NA,CASSLDTGRGNTIYF,TGCGCCAGCAGCTTGGATACAGGCCGAGGTAACACCATATATTTT
NA,TRBV6-5,TRBJ2-1,NA,CASSYFGGTYNEQFF,TGTGCCAGCAGTTACTTCGGCGGGACCTACAATGAGCAGTTCTTC
once,TRBV19,TRBJ1-2,NA,CASSIPPYYYGYTF,TGTGCCAGTAGTATTCCCCCTTACTACTATGGCTACACCTTC
NA,TRBV27,TRBJ2-1,NA,CASSLSHTNNEQFF,TGTGCCAGCAGTTTATCCCACACTAACAATGAGCAGTTCTTC
NA,TRBV19,TRBJ2-7,TRBD1,CASSMSGQGAYEQYF,TGTGCCAGTAGTATGTCGGGTCAGGGGGCCTACGAGCAGTACTTC
once,TRBV10-1,TRBJ1-1,NA,CASRGELNTEAFF,TGCGCCAGCAGAGGAGAGTTGAACACTGAAGCTTTCTTT
NA,TRBV2,TRBJ2-2,TRBD2,CASSKLAGGPGTGELFF,TGTGCCAGCAGTAAACTAGCGGGGGGGCCGGGGACCGGGGAGCTGTTTTTT
NA,TRBV7-9,TRBJ2-3,TRBD2,CASSLAHGGADTDTQYF,TGTGCCAGCAGCTTAGCCCACGGGGGGGCTGATACAGATACGCAGTATTTT
NA,TRBV2,TRBJ1-1,NA,CASLTGNFEAFF,TGTGCCAGCTTAACAGGGAACTTTGAAGCTTTCTTT
NA,TRBV4-1,TRBJ2-7,NA,CASSQEWLQGSYEQYF,TGCGCCAGCAGCCAAGAATGGTTGCAGGGATCGTACGAGCAGTACTTC